The 32 T cell receptor beta chains below all came from one sample that was sequenced in a study of T cells in Graves' hyperthyroidism and ophthalmopathy. Amplification yielded TCR beta CDR3 regions, with RNA transcripts as the source. HTBI primers were employed in a first-round RT-PCR of the TCR CDR3. TCRdb independently ran MiXCR on the multiplex PCR reads; one entry per CDR3 protein. Of approximately 600,000 distinct CDR3 sequences in the sample, 11% to 15% were seen once. What was sequenced was blood. These receptors were taken from a woman aged 30 to 39 with Graves' hyperthyroidism that later progressed to Graves' ophthalmopathy.

This clonotype showed up many times. V gene TRBV20-1 combines with J gene TRBJ2-7; possibly TRBD2 for D (7 bases). The length of the CDR3 is 16 residues. The V gene's germline CDR1 is DFQATT and CDR2 SNEGSKA (reference sequence). The germline V and J ends were trimmed by 0 bases and 1 base, with 16 bases remaining between them. In DNA form, the CDR3 reads TGCAGTGCTAGAGATCGGGGGCAGGGAGGGTCCTACGAGCAGTACTTC. It is translated as CSARDRGQGGSYEQYF.

In its sample, this clonotype was seen many times. This chain links TRBV6-1 with TRBJ1-1; 9 bases match TRBD1. Germline CDR1 MNHNS, CDR2 SASEGT. Unmatched junction bases numbered 11, after V lost 5 bases and J lost 4 bases. The CDR3 runs to 16 residues. The CDR3 spells CASSSYSGQGGTEAFF. The CDR3 DNA is TGTGCCAGCAGTTCCTATTCGGGACAGGGAGGCACTGAAGCTTTCTTT.

This clonotype was counted at least ten times. The chain couples TRBV2 to TRBJ1-1; D unresolved. The V end lost 2 bases, the J end lost 1 base, and 8 bases lay between the germline ends. In germline, CDR1 is SNHLY, CDR2 FYNNEI. This CDR3 has 14 amino acids. The CDR3 nucleotides read TGTGCCAGCAGTGAACAACAATCGAACACTGAAGCTTTCTTT. It translates to CASSEQQSNTEAFF.

This clonotype showed up many times. The chain joins TRBV7-2 to TRBJ1-6; D is unclear. CDR3 size: 15 residues. Germline V gene sequence: CDR1 SGHTA, CDR2 FQGNSA. V gave up 5 bases and J gave up 1 base, with 9 bases separating them. In nucleotides, the CDR3 is TGTGCCAGCAGCCCCCGGGGTTCCTATAATTCACCCCTCCACTTT. Its translation is CASSPRGSYNSPLHF.

Comments on this clonotype: Since a much larger clone is just one base distant, this may be a read error. The CDR3 sequence is CSVAGREGLEIQYF. As DNA, the CDR3 is TGCAGCGTAGCAGGGCGGGAGGGATTAGAGATCCAGTACTTC. The chain is built from TRBV29-1 and TRBJ2-5, with 9 positions matching TRBD2. CDR1 and CDR2 from the germline V gene are SQVTM and ANQGSEA. The CDR3 spans 14 residues.

This clonotype was observed many times. This sequence joins TRBV6-2 or TRBV6-3 and TRBJ2-7, with D tentatively TRBD2 (5 bases). The V gene lost 2 bases and the J gene lost 5 bases, with 10 bases spanning the gap. The CDR3 contains 13 residues. Per germline, CDR1 MNHEY and CDR2 SVGEGT. The CDR3, as DNA: TGTGCCAGCAGTTACAGGGAGAACGACGAGCAGTACTTC. As protein: CASSYRENDEQYF.

This clonotype was seen more than once but under ten times. CDR3 bases: TGCAGTGCTAGAGGAGGGGCAGATAATGAAAAACTGTTTTTT. Translating it yields CSARGGADNEKLFF. The chain joins TRBV20-1 to TRBJ1-4; maybe TRBD1 (5 bases). The germline CDR1 and CDR2 sequences are DFQATT and SNEGSKA (reference sequence). CDR3 length: 14 amino acids. The V end lost 1 base, the J end lost 4 bases, and 10 bases lay between the germline ends.

The chain is built from TRBV7-9 and TRBJ2-6, with 8 bases aligning to TRBD1. Germline-derived CDR1 and CDR2 are SEHNR and FQNEAQ (reference sequence). The CDR3 spans 15 residues. The junction had 6 bases not matched to a gene; V was cut back by 5 bases and J by 6 bases. The CDR3 sequence is CASSPQGAVANVLTF. DNA of the CDR3: TGTGCCAGCAGCCCCCAGGGGGCAGTGGCCAACGTCCTGACTTTC.

This clonotype was seen at least ten times. This chain uses TRBV11-3 with TRBJ2-3; D is possibly TRBD2 (5 bases). Trimming took 5 bases from V and 4 from J, leaving 19 bases between them. The CDR3 runs to 16 residues. Germline V lookup: CDR1 SGHNT, CDR2 YENEEA. CDR3 region: CASSGLDSEYPDTQYF. CDR3 coding DNA: TGTGCCAGCAGCGGATTGGATAGCGAGTATCCAGATACGCAGTATTTT.

Many counts were recorded for this clonotype. The chain combines TRBV30 with TRBJ1-2; no clear D. Germline V gives CDR1 GTSNPN, CDR2 SVGIG (reference sequence). Trimming removed 4 bases from V and 8 bases from J, with 23 bases in between. CDR3 length: 15 residues. CDR3 loop: CAWINLAETSGGYTF. The CDR3 nucleotides read TGTGCCTGGATCAACCTCGCGGAAACCTCCGGCGGCTACACCTTC. The entire variable domain, with the rest obtained from reference TRBV30 and TRBJ1-2, is as follows: SQTIHQWPATLVQPVGSPLSLECTVEGTSNPNLYWYRQAAGRGLQLLFYSVGIGQISSEVPQNLSASRPQDRQFILSSKKLLLSDSGFYLCAWINLAETSGGYTFGSGTRLTVV.

At least ten counts were recorded for this clonotype. V gene TRBV28 combines with J gene TRBJ1-1; D perhaps matches TRBD1 (6 bases). Trimming removed 6 bases at V and 1 base at J, with 12 bases between. CDR3 length: 14 amino acids. CDR1 is MDHEN, CDR2 SYDVKM, per germline. The DNA for the CDR3 is TGTGCCAGCAGGCTGGGGGGCAGGAACACTGAAGCTTTCTTT. Amino acids: CASRLGGRNTEAFF.

This clonotype was counted many times. The chain is built from TRBV27 and TRBJ1-1, with unresolved D. Germline assignment: CDR1 MNHEY and CDR2 SMNVEV (reference sequence). V was clipped by 5 bases and J by 2 bases, with 18 bases between them. This CDR3 region has 16 residues. The CDR3 coding sequence is TGTGCCAGCAGTGTAATTCCTCCGACCCAAAACACTGAAGCTTTCTTT. Translated, it gives CASSVIPPTQNTEAFF.

The chain recombines TRBV19 with TRBJ2-2, with D possibly matching TRBD2 (7 bases). The germline gives CDR1 LNHDA, CDR2 SQIVND (reference sequence). V was cut by 5 bases and J by 4 bases, with 14 bases left in between. This CDR3 spans 15 amino acids. DNA for the CDR3: TGTGCCAGTAGTGAGTCGCGGGGGCTCACCGGGGAGCTGTTTTTT. This gives the protein CASSESRGLTGELFF.

This clonotype was seen at least ten times. The chain couples TRBV7-9 to TRBJ2-1; D remains unclear. V lost 2 bases, J lost 14 bases, and 16 bases lay in between. Germline V lookup: CDR1 SEHNR, CDR2 FQNEAQ (reference sequence). CDR3 length: 13 residues. The CDR3 nucleotides read TGTGCCAGCAGCTTATCGACCCAAACCCGGGAGTTCTTC. It is translated as CASSLSTQTREFF.

The chain links TRBV4-3 to TRBJ2-7; TRBD2 aligns across 8 bases. The V gene end was trimmed by 0 bases and the J gene end by 4 bases; junction bases not matched to a gene: 5. The CDR3 spans 15 residues. Germline V gives CDR1 LGHNA, CDR2 YSLEER. For the CDR3, the DNA is TGCGCCAGCAGCCAAGACGCGCGGGGGGCGTACGAGCAGTACTTC. It specifies CASSQDARGAYEQYF.

At least ten counts were recorded for this clonotype. This sequence joins TRBV20-1 and TRBJ2-3; tentatively, D is TRBD1 (6 bases). Germline lookup yields CDR1 DFQATT and CDR2 SNEGSKA (reference sequence). The CDR3 is 17 residues long. Trimming pared 4 bases from V and 2 bases from J, leaving 22 bases between. The CDR3 sequence: CSAIPDRRALNTDTQYF. The CDR3 DNA is TGCAGTGCTATCCCCGACAGGCGCGCTCTCAACACAGATACGCAGTATTTT.

This clonotype was counted many times. The chain recombines TRBV30 with TRBJ1-2, with 10 nucleotides matching TRBD1. This CDR3 comprises 13 residues. V gave up 8 bases and J gave up 5 bases; unmatched junction bases: 8. Germline lookup yields CDR1 GTSNPN and CDR2 SVGIG (reference sequence). The DNA of the CDR3 is TGTGCCCTCCGGGACAGGGGAGGTTATGGCTACACCTTC. Translating it yields CALRDRGGYGYTF.

This clonotype showed up many times. This sequence joins TRBV3-1 and TRBJ2-1; TRBD2 matches at 8 bases. The CDR3 has 17 amino acids. The trim removed 4 bases at V and 4 bases at J, leaving 12 bases unmatched. CDR1 is LGHDT and CDR2 is YNNKEL in the germline V gene (reference sequence). In DNA form, the CDR3 reads TGTGCCAGCAGCCGGGAACTGCTAGCGGGCGCATACAATGAGCAGTTCTTC. The encoded protein is CASSRELLAGAYNEQFF.

At least ten counts were recorded for this clonotype. The rearrangement joins TRBV15 to TRBJ2-1, with 7 bases lining up with TRBD2. The V gene end was trimmed by 5 bases and the J gene end by 8 bases; junction bases not matched to a gene: 3. Looked up from germline, CDR1 is LNHNV and CDR2 is YYDKDF (reference sequence). The CDR3 extends over 12 amino acids. The CDR3 spells CATSPGGDEQFF. CDR3 coding DNA: TGTGCCACCAGCCCGGGAGGCGATGAGCAGTTCTTC.

This clonotype was seen a few times. This sequence joins TRBV19 and TRBJ1-5, with D unclear. The CDR3 is 13 amino acids. Germline CDR1 and CDR2: LNHDA and SQIVND (reference sequence). V gave up 3 bases and J gave up 10 bases, with 13 bases separating them. As DNA, the CDR3 is TGTGCCAGTAGTATTCTGGGCGGAGGACCCCAGCATTTT. It encodes CASSILGGGPQHF.

V and J are TRBV5-1 and TRBJ1-4; no clear D gene. The CDR3 runs 14 residues. Germline loops: CDR1 SGHRS, CDR2 YFSETQ. V lost 7 bases and J 8 bases, leaving 18 bases between the germline ends. The CDR3 sequence: CASANKGNNEKLFF. The CDR3 DNA sequence: TGCGCCAGCGCCAATAAGGGAAACAACGAAAAACTGTTTTTT.

This clonotype was counted ten times or more. The chain combines TRBV6-1 with TRBJ2-7; D is uncertain. Germline assignment: CDR1 MNHNS and CDR2 SASEGT. V lost 8 bases and J lost 5, with 10 bases in between. The CDR3 runs 11 residues. Here the CDR3 DNA reads TGTGCCAGCGGCCCGTCCCACGAGCAGTACTTC. Its protein product is CASGPSHEQYF.

This chain's CDR3 is CAISDPSQTPETQYF. CDR3 sequence (DNA): TGTGCCATCAGTGACCCGTCTCAGACCCCAGAGACCCAGTACTTC. This chain connects TRBV10-3 to TRBJ2-5; D call uncertain. Trimming removed 3 bases at V and 4 bases at J, with 15 bases between. This CDR3 contains 15 residues. Germline CDR1 ENHRY, CDR2 SYGVKD.

The V and J genes are TRBV5-5 and TRBJ1-1; 8 nucleotides line up with TRBD1. The CDR3 has 13 amino acids. The germline gives CDR1 SGHKS, CDR2 YYEKEE (reference sequence). J gave up 6 bases and V 4 bases, and 5 bases lay outside the gene matches. The CDR3 spells CASSRQGTAEAFF. In DNA, the CDR3 is TGTGCCAGCAGCCGACAGGGGACCGCTGAAGCTTTCTTT.

This clonotype was detected many times. This chain joins TRBV5-1 and TRBJ1-1, with TRBD1 as a possible D gene (5 bases). The ends were cut back, 5 bases at V and 2 bases at J, with 16 bases in the middle. Germline CDR1 SGHRS, CDR2 YFSETQ. The CDR3 loop spans 15 amino acids. Written as DNA, the CDR3 is TGCGCCAGCAGTGAGGGCGGGACGGCCAACACTGAAGCTTTCTTT. This gives the protein CASSEGGTANTEAFF.

This clonotype showed up many times. The V gene is TRBV19, the J gene TRBJ1-5; no definite D call. The ends were cut back, 2 bases at V and 3 bases at J, with 8 bases in the middle. Germline assignment: CDR1 LNHDA and CDR2 SQIVND (reference sequence). The CDR3 loop spans 14 amino acids. The CDR3 coding sequence is TGTGCCAGTAGTATACCGCGGAACAATCAGCCCCAGCATTTT. This encodes CASSIPRNNQPQHF. Drawing the rest from reference TRBV19 and TRBJ1-5, the complete variable domain is DGGITQSPKYLFRKEGQNVTLSCEQNLNHDAMYWYRQDPGQGLRLIYYSQIVNDFQKGDIAEGYSVSREKKESFPLTVTSAQKNPTAFYLCASSIPRNNQPQHFGDGTRLSIL.

A few counts support this clonotype. This chain connects TRBV20-1 to TRBJ1-3, with D unresolved. CDR3 length: 13 amino acids. The V gene's germline CDR1 is DFQATT and CDR2 SNEGSKA (reference sequence). Trimming left V 3 bases short and J 2 bases short, with 8 bases between. The CDR3 sequence: CSASPLTGNTIYF. The CDR3 DNA is TGCAGTGCTAGTCCCCTCACTGGAAACACCATATATTTT.

This clonotype was counted only a few times. CDR3 in amino acids: CAIRGKGPEAFF. CDR3 DNA: TGTGCCATCCGGGGGAAGGGTCCTGAAGCTTTCTTT. The chain employs TRBV12-3 or TRBV12-4 and TRBJ1-1; D is possibly TRBD1 (5 bases). With 10 bases removed from V and 6 bases from J, the gap between germline ends came to 15 bases. The CDR3 covers 12 residues.

This clonotype was seen at least ten times. The chain is built from TRBV20-1 and TRBJ2-3, with 15 bases aligning to TRBD2. Losses at the gene ends were 5 bases for V and 3 bases for J; bases not matched to a gene: 9. The CDR3 is 17 residues long. The germline gives CDR1 DFQATT, CDR2 SNEGSKA (reference sequence). The chain's CDR3 is CSALAPGLAGGTDTQYF. In DNA form, the CDR3 reads TGCAGTGCTCTTGCACCGGGACTAGCGGGAGGAACAGATACGCAGTATTTT.

This clonotype came up a few times. The junction departs from the called germline gene at one end, perhaps through a read error. This chain joins TRBV24-1 and TRBJ2-1, with 11 bases lining up with TRBD2. Per the germline V gene, CDR1 is KGHDR and CDR2 is SFDVKD. This CDR3 has 19 amino acids. CDR3 loop: CATSDLTSGVPSSYNEQCF. The CDR3 coding sequence is TGTGCCACGAGTGATCTGACTAGCGGGGTACCTAGCTCCTACAATGAGCAGTGCTTC.

This clonotype was counted only a few times. V gene TRBV7-9 combines with J gene TRBJ2-7; D may be TRBD1 (5 bases). CDR1 and CDR2 (germline): SEHNR, FQNEAQ (reference sequence). Trimming pared 6 bases from V and 2 bases from J, leaving 14 bases between. This CDR3 has 14 amino acids. The CDR3 sequence: CASSLTTRAYEQYF. The DNA for the CDR3 is TGTGCCAGCAGTTTAACGACCAGGGCCTACGAGCAGTACTTC.

The rearrangement uses TRBV7-3 and TRBJ2-3, with TRBD1 matching 8 bases. Looked up from germline, CDR1 is SGHTA and CDR2 is FQGTGA. The CDR3 sequence is 16 residues long. V lost 1 base, J lost 5 bases, and 8 bases stayed unmatched. In DNA form, the CDR3 reads TGTGCCAGCAGCTTAAGTTCAGGGGGCTTGGGAGATACGCAGTATTTT. This translates into CASSLSSGGLGDTQYF.